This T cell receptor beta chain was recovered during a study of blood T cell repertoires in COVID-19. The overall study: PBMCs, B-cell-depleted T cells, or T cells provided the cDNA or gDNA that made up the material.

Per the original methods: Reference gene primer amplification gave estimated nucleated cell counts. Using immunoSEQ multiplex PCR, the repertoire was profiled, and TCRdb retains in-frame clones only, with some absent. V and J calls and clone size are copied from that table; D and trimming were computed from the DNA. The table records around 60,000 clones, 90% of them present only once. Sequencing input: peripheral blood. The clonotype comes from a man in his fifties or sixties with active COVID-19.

CDR3 sequence: CASGTSGGGEQFF. Written as DNA, the CDR3 is TGCGCCAGCGGGACTAGCGGGGGAGGTGAGCAGTTCTTC. The V gene is TRBV10-1, the J gene TRBJ2-1; 14 nucleotides line up with TRBD2. The length of the CDR3 is 13 residues. The ends lost 8 bases at V and 9 bases at J; junction bases unmatched: 3. Germline V lookup: CDR1 WNHNN, CDR2 SYGVQD (reference sequence).